The clone carrying this T cell receptor (beta chain) was found a few times. Mismatch with germline at one junction end may stem from a read error. The repertoire was sequenced with immunoSEQ multiplex PCR; TCRdb's copy has only in-frame clones and lacks some. The data show around 310,000 clones, 80% seen once. These data belong to a study of cytotoxic CD8 clonotypes in ibrutinib-treated CLL. This CDR3 has 13 residues. CDR1 SSHAT and CDR2 FNYEAQ come from the germline V gene (reference sequence). The rearrangement links TRBV7-7 to TRBJ2-1; D is undetermined. Sequenced here: PBMCs, sampled before ibrutinib treatment. The source is a human donor with chronic lymphocytic leukemia. The DNA of the CDR3 is TGTGCTAGCAGCTTCAATAGGGATAATGAGCAGTTCTTC. Its protein product is CASSFNRDNEQFF.